The source of this T cell receptor beta chain is a study of regulatory T cells in long-lasting Graves disease. Study outcomes and limitations: The number of shared public clonotypes was higher in persistent patients (about 3,000) than new patients (more than 850).

The authors built TCR beta libraries using iRepertoire HTBI primers and Arm-PCR of CDR3 regions. MiXCR was run by TCRdb on the multiplex PCR reads, yielding one entry per CDR3 protein. The data show more than 300,000 distinct CDR3 sequences, about 19% seen once. This clonotype has more than one count but fewer than ten. Its antigen remains unidentified. As for time point: persistent/refractory GD, antithyroid drugs over 5 years with positive TRAb. PBMCs provided the RNA from which the TCR library was made. It was American Thyroid Association guidelines that determined Graves' disease diagnosis. An endocrinology department in Xi'an, China, recruited the patients. The origin of this receptor is a female donor with Graves disease. This sample comprised peripheral blood mononuclear cells (PBMCs), obtained when the disease was refractory, from a patient treated with antithyroid drugs.

For the CDR3, the DNA is TGTGCCACTCGGGGGACAGGGACCTACGAGCAGTACTTC. It translates to CATRGTGTYEQYF. The rearrangement joins TRBV6-1 to TRBJ2-7; TRBD1 agrees at 9 bases. CDR1 is MNHNS and CDR2 is SASEGT in the germline V gene. With 10 bases clipped from V and 2 bases from J, the junction kept 6 bases outside the gene matches. This CDR3 comprises 13 residues.